The 28 T cell receptor beta chains given below trace back to one sample, sequenced in a study of naive CD8 T cells in extremely preterm neonates. Without labor or membrane rupture, elective cesareans at roughly 37-42 weeks supplied term cord blood. Libraries were prepared by immunoSEQ multiplex PCR; TCRdb keeps only in-frame clonotypes and omits some of them. Among roughly 4,700 clones listed, 95% to 98% were seen once. Source material: naive CD8+ T cells from cord blood. The receptors were sampled from a newborn in good health.

V and J are TRBV20-1 and TRBJ2-1; no clear D gene. This CDR3 spans 10 amino acids. Trimming took 3 bases from V and 10 from J, leaving 7 bases between them. CDR1 DFQATT and CDR2 SNEGSKA come from the germline V gene (reference sequence). In DNA, the CDR3 is TGCAGTGCTAGCCTCCCCGAGCAGTTCTTC. Protein: CSASLPEQFF.

This rearrangement joins TRBV7-2 to TRBJ2-7; unclear D gene. The CDR3 runs 15 residues. Trimming left V 1 base short and J 3 bases short, with 13 bases between. In germline, CDR1 is SGHTA, CDR2 FQGNSA. The CDR3 sequence: CASSLVSLGVYEQYF. The CDR3 DNA follows: TGTGCCAGCAGCTTAGTGTCTCTAGGTGTCTACGAGCAGTACTTC.

This clone has a single count. This chain uses TRBV15 with TRBJ2-1, with TRBD2 matching over 12 bases. V lost 1 base, J lost 6 bases, and 1 base stayed unmatched. The CDR3 contains 15 residues. Per the germline V gene, CDR1 is LNHNV and CDR2 is YYDKDF (reference sequence). CDR3 residues: CATSRGLAGANEQFF. CDR3 DNA sequence: TGTGCCACCAGCAGAGGACTAGCGGGAGCCAATGAGCAGTTCTTC.

The V gene is TRBV28, the J gene TRBJ1-4; D is uncertain. CDR1 is MDHEN, CDR2 SYDVKM, per germline. Trimming removed 5 bases from V and 0 bases from J, with 10 bases in between. This CDR3 contains 15 residues. As DNA, the CDR3 is TGTGCCAGCAGTCGGTCACGAGCAACTAATGAAAAACTGTTTTTT. Protein: CASSRSRATNEKLFF.

The genes are TRBV25-1 and TRBJ1-1, with a possible D match to TRBD1 (6 bases). Germline V gene sequence: CDR1 MGHDK, CDR2 SYGVNS. The CDR3 spans 13 residues. Trimming took off 5 bases at V and 7 bases at J, with 14 bases between the two ends. The CDR3 DNA follows: TGTGCCAGCAGTCCCATACAGGGTAATGAAGCTTTCTTT. This translates into CASSPIQGNEAFF.

The gene calls are TRBV4-3 and TRBJ1-6, with TRBD1 identical over 9 bases. This CDR3 is 16 amino acids long. Losses at the gene ends were 0 bases for V and 7 bases for J; bases not matched to a gene: 4. In germline, CDR1 is LGHNA, CDR2 YSLEER. CDR3 DNA sequence: TGCGCCAGCAGCCAAGAAACAGGGGGCAGCAATTCACCCCTCCACTTT. Translating gives CASSQETGGSNSPLHF.

This chain uses TRBV10-3 with TRBJ1-6; D possibly corresponds to TRBD1 (5 bases). V was clipped by 3 bases and J by 2 bases, with 8 bases between them. The CDR3 loop spans 15 amino acids. Germline CDR1 is ENHRY and CDR2 is SYGVKD. CDR3 sequence reads: CAISEGEAYNSPLHF. The DNA of the CDR3 is TGTGCCATCAGTGAAGGGGAAGCCTATAATTCACCCCTCCACTTT.

CDR3 coding DNA: TGTGCCAGTAACCAGGGTAGATTTAACTATGGCTACACCTTC. Translating gives CASNQGRFNYGYTF. The chain recombines TRBV2 with TRBJ1-2; a possible D gene is TRBD1 (5 bases). Germline V gene sequence: CDR1 SNHLY, CDR2 FYNNEI. This CDR3 has 14 residues. Trimming cost V 9 bases and J 1 base, with 15 bases left between them.

This clone was recorded only once. The germline gene is not matched at one end of the junction; a read error may be the cause. The rearrangement joins TRBV19 to TRBJ1-1, with 7 positions matching TRBD1. In germline, CDR1 is LNHDA, CDR2 SQIVND (reference sequence). The CDR3 is made up of 14 amino acids. The CDR3 is CAGSIGGVNTEAFF. The CDR3 DNA follows: TGTGCCGGTAGTATAGGGGGCGTGAACACTGAAGCTTTCTTT. The whole variable domain, remainder taken from reference TRBV19 and TRBJ1-1, is DGGITQSPKYLFRKEGQNVTLSCEQNLNHDAMYWYRQDPGQGLRLIYYSQIVNDFQKGDIAEGYSVSREKKESFPLTVTSAQKNPTAFYLCAGSIGGVNTEAFFGQGTRLTVV.

This chain uses TRBV11-2 with TRBJ2-7; 12 bases are shared with TRBD2. The junction had 5 bases not matched to a gene; V was cut back by 5 bases and J by 0 bases. The CDR3 covers 16 residues. Looked up from germline, CDR1 is SGHAT and CDR2 is FQNNGV. In DNA, the CDR3 is TGTGCCAGCAGCATTACTAGCGGGGGGAGCTCCTACGAGCAGTACTTC. It specifies CASSITSGGSSYEQYF.

The J gene is TRBJ2-2, the V gene TRBV10-3; a possible D gene is TRBD2 (7 bases). V was clipped by 6 bases and J by 4 bases, with 21 bases between them. There are 17 residues in the CDR3. The germline CDR1 and CDR2 sequences are ENHRY and SYGVKD. CDR3 residues: CAISVDGGGATTGELFF. The CDR3, as DNA: TGTGCCATCAGCGTTGATGGTGGGGGGGCAACCACCGGGGAGCTGTTTTTT.

The V call is TRBV2, the J call TRBJ2-3, with TRBD2 matching 10 bases. CDR3 size: 13 residues. V was pared by 8 bases and J by 4 bases, with 3 bases of the junction left unmatched. Looked up from germline, CDR1 is SNHLY and CDR2 is FYNNEI. The CDR3: CASPSGGADTQYF. The CDR3, as DNA: TGTGCCAGCCCTAGCGGGGGTGCAGATACGCAGTATTTT.

The rearrangement uses TRBV13 and TRBJ1-5; TRBD1 matches at 10 bases. CDR1 is PRHDT and CDR2 is FYEKMQ in the germline V gene (reference sequence). V dropped 0 bases and J dropped 8; count of bases not matched to a gene: 1. The CDR3 spans 14 residues. In DNA, the CDR3 is TGTGCCAGCAGCTTAGGGGACAGGGGGGAGCCCCAGCATTTT. It codes for CASSLGDRGEPQHF.

This sequence joins TRBV19 and TRBJ1-2, with 8 bases lining up with TRBD1. The CDR3 has 17 residues. J lost 0 bases, V lost 0 bases, and 6 bases had no gene match. In germline, CDR1 is LNHDA, CDR2 SQIVND (reference sequence). The CDR3 coding sequence is TGTGCCAGTAGTATAGAACCGGGACAGGAATCTAACTATGGCTACACCTTC. Protein product: CASSIEPGQESNYGYTF.

The chain combines TRBV7-2 with TRBJ1-4; D is unclear. Trimming left V 5 bases short and J 8 bases short, with 18 bases between. CDR1 and CDR2 (germline): SGHTA, FQGNSA. CDR3 length equals 15 residues. The CDR3 DNA follows: TGTGCCAGCAGCCTAGAAGGGAGGGATGAGGAAAAACTGTTTTTT. Its protein is CASSLEGRDEEKLFF. The complete variable domain, with remaining parts taken from reference TRBV7-2 and TRBJ1-4, reads GAGVSQSPSNKVTEKGKDVELRCDPISGHTALYWYRQSLGQGLEFLIYFQGNSAPDKSGLPSDRFSAERTGGSVSTLTIQRTQQEDSAVYLCASSLEGRDEEKLFFGSGTQLSVL.

This chain links TRBV19 with TRBJ2-2; TRBD2 matches at 10 bases. V trimming: 7 bases; J trimming: 6 bases; junction bases outside the gene matches: 17. Germline V CDR1 and CDR2: LNHDA, SQIVND (reference sequence). The CDR3 covers 18 residues. In DNA form, the CDR3 reads TGTGCCAGTACCAAAAGGCTAGCGGGGGACGTCCCCCCCGGGGAGCTGTTTTTT. Protein sequence: CASTKRLAGDVPPGELFF.

The chain has TRBV28 and TRBJ1-1; D might be TRBD1 (6 bases). V was clipped by 5 bases and J by 3 bases, with 10 bases between them. Germline values: CDR1 MDHEN, CDR2 SYDVKM. This CDR3 is 13 amino acids long. This CDR3 reads CASSRPGDTEAFF. The DNA for the CDR3 is TGTGCCAGCAGTCGGCCAGGGGACACTGAAGCTTTCTTT.

This chain connects TRBV19 to TRBJ2-6, with TRBD2 matching over 8 bases. This CDR3 spans 15 amino acids. Trimming removed 9 bases from V and 0 bases from J; junction bases left unmatched: 4. Germline CDR1 and CDR2: LNHDA and SQIVND (reference sequence). CDR3 sequence reads: CASGRVPSGANVLTF. CDR3 bases: TGTGCCAGCGGGAGGGTCCCCTCTGGGGCCAACGTCCTGACTTTC.

The CDR3 here is CASSLAGSTGNTIYF. The CDR3 DNA sequence: TGTGCCAGCAGCTTAGCAGGGTCGACTGGAAACACCATATATTTT. This chain joins TRBV11-2 and TRBJ1-3; a weak D match, TRBD1 (5 bases). Trimming left V 1 base short and J 2 bases short, with 9 bases between. Germline CDR1 and CDR2: SGHAT and FQNNGV. The CDR3 totals 15 residues.

This clone is a singleton in its sample. The chain carries TRBV9 and TRBJ2-7; no clear D. The CDR3 totals 12 residues. CDR1 and CDR2 from the germline V gene are SGDLS and YYNGEE. Between the trimmed V and J ends, which lost 3 bases and 0 bases, there was a span of 4 bases. CDR3 sequence: CASSAGSYEQYF. CDR3 sequence (DNA): TGTGCCAGCAGCGCAGGCTCCTACGAGCAGTACTTC.

This clone appeared once. The rearrangement uses TRBV6-5 and TRBJ2-7, with TRBD1 matching over 7 bases. This CDR3 is 15 amino acids long. V trimming: 5 bases; J trimming: 4 bases; junction bases outside the gene matches: 11. CDR1 and CDR2 (germline): MNHEY, SVGAGI. As DNA, the CDR3 is TGTGCCAGCAGTCTAACACGGACAGGACGTTACGAGCAGTACTTC. Amino acid sequence: CASSLTRTGRYEQYF.

This clone was picked up one time. The chain combines TRBV4-3 with TRBJ1-6; D is unclear. Trimming took 0 bases from V and 8 from J, leaving 11 bases between them. CDR3 length equals 15 residues. Germline-derived CDR1 and CDR2 are LGHNA and YSLEER. The CDR3: CASSQEGDMDSPLHF. The CDR3 nucleotides read TGCGCCAGCAGCCAAGAAGGAGATATGGATTCACCCCTCCACTTT.

The count of this clone is one. In DNA, the CDR3 is TGTGCCAGCAGCCCCGGGAGGAGGGACACTGAAGCTTTCTTT. Its protein is CASSPGRRDTEAFF. This chain connects TRBV7-9 to TRBJ1-1; D gene ambiguous. The V gene's germline CDR1 is SEHNR and CDR2 FQNEAQ (reference sequence). This CDR3 comprises 14 residues. Between the trimmed V and J ends, which lost 5 bases and 3 bases, there was a span of 13 bases.

The chain joins TRBV2 to TRBJ2-7, with no clear D. CDR1 is SNHLY, CDR2 FYNNEI, per germline. Between the trimmed V and J ends, which lost 4 bases and 6 bases, there was a span of 7 bases. This CDR3 has 11 residues. CDR3 in amino acids: CASSATPEQYF. CDR3 bases: TGTGCCAGCAGTGCAACTCCCGAGCAGTACTTC.

This chain links TRBV27 with TRBJ1-1, with a weak D call TRBD1 (5 bases). With 5 bases removed from V and 1 base from J, the gap between germline ends came to 11 bases. Germline V gene data show CDR1 as MNHEY and CDR2 as SMNVEV (reference sequence). The CDR3 contains 14 residues. The CDR3 spells CASSRWGGNTEAFF. The CDR3 region has the DNA TGTGCCAGCAGTCGCTGGGGGGGGAACACTGAAGCTTTCTTT.

The chain employs TRBV9 and TRBJ2-3; D uncertain. Germline CDR1 and CDR2: SGDLS and YYNGEE. Deletions cut 0 bases from V and 0 bases from J, with 2 bases between. CDR3 length: 13 residues. The CDR3 nucleotides read TGTGCCAGCAGCGTAGCTAGCACAGATACGCAGTATTTT. It translates to CASSVASTDTQYF.

The gene calls are TRBV5-6 and TRBJ1-1; weak D call: TRBD1 (6 bases). The germline gives CDR1 SGHDT, CDR2 YYEEEE. The V end lost 0 bases, the J end lost 3 bases, and 24 bases lay between the germline ends. The CDR3 totals 19 residues. CDR3 loop: CASSLAPPTGRGVDTEAFF. For the CDR3, the DNA is TGTGCCAGCAGCTTGGCCCCTCCTACAGGGAGGGGTGTTGACACTGAAGCTTTCTTT.

The rearrangement links TRBV6-5 to TRBJ1-1; 7 bases map to TRBD1. Trimming took 6 bases from V and 0 from J; bases not matched to a gene: 1. CDR1 is MNHEY, CDR2 SVGAGI, per germline. CDR3 size: 13 residues. The CDR3 region has the DNA TGTGCCAGCAGGACAGGGATGAACACTGAAGCTTTCTTT. Amino acids: CASRTGMNTEAFF.